The 8 T cell receptor beta chains presented below share a single source sample, sequenced in a study of shared clonotypes between healthy human individuals. This table comes from immunoSEQ multiplex PCR, and its TCRdb copy is limited to in-frame clones, with some not included. Of more than 850,000 clones detected, 75% to 85% appear once; the ten largest clones hold approximately 0.56%. Sequencing used memory CD4+ T cells from PBMCs. Subset noted: CD45RA-negative fraction. These receptors were obtained from a man in his late teens or twenties in good health. Some clones in this sample may be carry-over from other donors' samples.

This clone occurred once. V gene TRBV28 combines with J gene TRBJ1-2, with D perhaps matching TRBD1 (6 bases). CDR3 length equals 12 residues. V was shortened by 2 bases and J by 7 bases, with 8 bases between the two germline ends. The germline V gene encodes CDR1 MDHEN and CDR2 SYDVKM. The DNA for the CDR3 is TGTGCCAGCAGTTTAGGACAGCGTGGCTACACCTTC. Protein sequence: CASSLGQRGYTF.

This clone was recorded a few times. The chain couples TRBV18 to TRBJ1-1; 9 nucleotides match TRBD1. The CDR3 has 16 amino acids. With 6 bases clipped from V and 1 base from J, the junction kept 9 bases outside the gene matches. The germline CDR1 and CDR2 sequences are KGHSH and LQKENI. The CDR3 loop is CASSFFGTGQNTEAFF. The CDR3 DNA reads as TGTGCCAGCTCTTTTTTCGGGACAGGGCAGAACACTGAAGCTTTCTTT.

V is TRBV27 and J is TRBJ2-7; 13 bases match TRBD2. V shed 5 bases, J shed 4 bases, and the junction held 5 bases outside the gene matches. The V gene's germline CDR1 is MNHEY and CDR2 SMNVEV (reference sequence). The CDR3 covers 15 residues. The CDR3 loop reads CASSPQGLAGYEQYF. CDR3 nucleotide sequence: TGTGCCAGCAGTCCCCAGGGACTAGCGGGATACGAGCAGTACTTC.

This clone was observed a single time. In DNA form, the CDR3 reads TGTGCCTGGAGAGGGGGAACCCGCTTACCGGCTTTCTTT. This translates into CAWRGGTRLPAFF. The chain joins TRBV30 to TRBJ1-1; D might be TRBD1 (6 bases). V was clipped by 3 bases and J by 11 bases, with 19 bases between them. The germline V gene encodes CDR1 GTSNPN and CDR2 SVGIG (reference sequence). This CDR3 has 13 residues.

As to this clone: Other DNA sequences from this sample encode an identical CDR3 as well. V gene TRBV5-1 combines with J gene TRBJ2-3; the D gene is possibly TRBD1 (6 bases). The CDR3 loop spans 14 amino acids. Per the germline V gene, CDR1 is SGHRS and CDR2 is YFSETQ. V dropped 4 bases and J dropped 2 bases, with 11 bases sitting between them. CDR3 sequence: CASSPGQYTDTQYF. CDR3 bases: TGCGCCAGCAGCCCCGGACAGTACACAGATACGCAGTATTTT. The full variable domain, with the rest looked up from reference TRBV5-1 and TRBJ2-3, is KAGVTQTPRYLIKTRGQQVTLSCSPISGHRSVSWYQQTPGQGLQFLFEYFSETQRNKGNFPGRFSGRQFSNSRSEMNVSTLELGDSALYLCASSPGQYTDTQYFGPGTRLTVL.

V usage is TRBV27 and J usage is TRBJ1-1; perhaps TRBD1 as D (6 bases). The CDR3 is 16 amino acids. Per germline, CDR1 MNHEY and CDR2 SMNVEV (reference sequence). Trimming shortened V by 4 bases and J by 2 bases, and 17 bases separated the two germline ends. The CDR3 region is CASSSTGTAFNTEAFF. The DNA of the CDR3 is TGTGCCAGCAGTTCCACAGGGACGGCGTTCAACACTGAAGCTTTCTTT.

The V gene is TRBV6-6, the J gene TRBJ1-2; D gene ambiguous. CDR3 length: 15 residues. In germline, CDR1 is MNHNY, CDR2 SVGAGI (reference sequence). Trimming removed 5 bases from V and 0 bases from J, with 13 bases in between. The CDR3 loop is CASSRVAFTNYGYTF. The DNA for the CDR3 is TGTGCCAGCAGTCGGGTCGCGTTCACTAACTATGGCTACACCTTC.

The genes are TRBV12-2 and TRBJ2-2; TRBD1 is the table's D call and was not checked against the DNA. TRBV12-2 is described as a pseudogene. This CDR3 has 17 amino acids. The CDR3 reads CASRLAGQGPNTGELFF. The CDR3 DNA follows: TGTGCAAGTCGCTTAGCCGGACAGGGGCCGAACACCGGGGAGCTGTTTTTT.